The next 6 T cell receptor beta chains were all read from a single sample in a study of blood T cell repertoires in COVID-19. Clones were read by immunoSEQ multiplex PCR, and TCRdb kept only the in-frame ones, dropping some. The sample includes under 350,000 clones, just over 85% of them seen just once. The sequencing input was PBMCs or T cells enriched from blood (not recorded which). Receptor source: a woman in her thirties or forties with acute COVID-19.

V is TRBV10-3 and J is TRBJ2-7; 10 bases are shared with TRBD2. V was clipped by 6 bases and J by 0 bases; unmatched bases: 11. From germline, CDR1 is ENHRY and CDR2 SYGVKD. The CDR3 extends over 17 amino acids. The CDR3 loop reads CAIRVAGGSPLSYEQYF. DNA for the CDR3: TGTGCCATCAGGGTAGCGGGAGGCAGCCCCCTCTCCTACGAGCAGTACTTC.

A few counts support this clone. J is TRBJ1-1 and V is TRBV7-2; D possibly corresponds to TRBD1 (6 bases). The CDR3 runs 16 residues. Trimming cost V 1 base and J 0 bases, with 12 bases left between them. Germline V gene data show CDR1 as SGHTA and CDR2 as FQGNSA. CDR3 coding DNA: TGTGCCAGCAGCTTAGGCCTACAGGGTATGAACACTGAAGCTTTCTTT. It specifies CASSLGLQGMNTEAFF.

The rearrangement uses TRBV19 and TRBJ2-7; possibly TRBD1 for D (6 bases). The CDR3 has 16 residues. CDR1 is LNHDA, CDR2 SQIVND, per germline (reference sequence). The CDR3 DNA follows: TGTGTCTTGCGTCAACCTTTCGGGACACCTACCTACGAGCAGTACTTC. It specifies CVLRQPFGTPTYEQYF.

This chain connects TRBV5-1 to TRBJ2-3, with a weak D call TRBD2 (5 bases). Trimming left V 0 bases short and J 3 bases short, with 8 bases between. The CDR3 totals 14 residues. Germline CDR1 reads SGHRS; CDR2 reads YFSETQ. The CDR3 DNA reads as TGCGCCAGCAGCTTGGTACTAGAGACAGATACGCAGTATTTT. Translated, it gives CASSLVLETDTQYF. Supplemented by reference TRBV5-1 and TRBJ2-3, the full variable domain reads KAGVTQTPRYLIKTRGQQVTLSCSPISGHRSVSWYQQTPGQGLQFLFEYFSETQRNKGNFPGRFSGRQFSNSRSEMNVSTLELGDSALYLCASSLVLETDTQYFGPGTRLTVL.

The chain has TRBV2 and TRBJ1-6, with 10 bases matching TRBD1. Germline values: CDR1 SNHLY, CDR2 FYNNEI. V shed 0 bases and J 4 bases; nucleotides not matched to a gene: 9. The CDR3 spans 19 residues. CDR3 loop: CASSEAPETGGVYNSPLHF. The CDR3 DNA is TGTGCCAGCAGTGAAGCGCCGGAGACAGGGGGCGTGTATAATTCACCCCTCCACTTT.

The chain's CDR3 is CASSYHRQAQNTEAFF. Here the CDR3 DNA reads TGTGCCAGCAGTTACCACCGACAGGCCCAGAACACTGAAGCTTTCTTT. The V call is TRBV6-6, the J call TRBJ1-1, with D possibly being TRBD1 (6 bases). Germline V gene lookup returns CDR1 MNHNY and CDR2 SVGAGI (reference sequence). There are 16 residues in the CDR3. The germline V and J ends were trimmed by 2 bases and 1 base, with 14 bases remaining between them.